This T cell receptor beta chain appears in the sequencing data of a study of T cell changes during pregnancy in multiple sclerosis. Germline CDR1 is SGDLS and CDR2 is YYNGEE. The V segment lost 0 bases and the J segment 4 bases; nucleotides outside the gene matches: 9. CDR3 length: 17 residues. The protocol was immunoSEQ multiplex PCR, while the TCRdb copy is restricted to in-frame clones and leaves out a portion. Of around 56,000 clones in the sample, roughly 94% are singletons; the top ten hold around 2.5%. The receptor comes from a female donor with multiple sclerosis, enrolled in a pregnancy study. The J gene is TRBJ2-3, the V gene TRBV9; 9 nucleotides align to TRBD2. Sample: CD8+ T cells from peripheral blood mononuclear cells, taken after pregnancy. The CDR3 nucleotides read TGTGCCAGCAGCGTAGACGGTAGCGGGAGTCGTCCAGATACGCAGTATTTT. Protein: CASSVDGSGSRPDTQYF.